The T cell receptor beta chain under discussion was sequenced for a study of blood T cell repertoires in COVID-19. This CDR3 has 17 amino acids. Germline V gives CDR1 SGHAT, CDR2 FQNNGV. Trimming cost V 5 bases and J 7 bases; bases outside gene matches: 11. TCRdb keeps only in-frame clones here, not all; method: immunoSEQ multiplex PCR. Altogether 90,000 to 120,000 clones are present, 88% being singletons, with the ten largest covering approximately 2.5%. This chain links TRBV11-2 with TRBJ1-6, with 10 positions matching TRBD1. Sequenced: peripheral blood. The sequence was collected from a human donor in a cohort sampled during active COVID-19. CDR3 sequence (DNA): TGTGCCAGCAGCGAACAACCACCGGGACAGGGGAATTCACCCCTCCACTTT. Its protein product is CASSEQPPGQGNSPLHF.